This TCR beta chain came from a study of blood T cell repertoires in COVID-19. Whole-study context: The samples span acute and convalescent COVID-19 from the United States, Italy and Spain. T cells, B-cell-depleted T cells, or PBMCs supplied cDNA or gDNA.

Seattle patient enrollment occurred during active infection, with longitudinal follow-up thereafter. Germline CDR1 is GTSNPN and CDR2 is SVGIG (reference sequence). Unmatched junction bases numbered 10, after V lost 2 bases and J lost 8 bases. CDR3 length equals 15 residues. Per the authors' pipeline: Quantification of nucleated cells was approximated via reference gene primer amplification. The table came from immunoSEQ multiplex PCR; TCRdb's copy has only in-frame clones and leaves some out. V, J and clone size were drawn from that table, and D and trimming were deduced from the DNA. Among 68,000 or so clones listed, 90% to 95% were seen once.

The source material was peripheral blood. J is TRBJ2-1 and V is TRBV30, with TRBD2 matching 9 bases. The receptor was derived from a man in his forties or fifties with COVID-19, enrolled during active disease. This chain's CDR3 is CAWSFPSGGRDEQFF. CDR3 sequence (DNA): TGTGCCTGGAGTTTTCCGAGCGGGGGGCGGGATGAGCAGTTCTTC. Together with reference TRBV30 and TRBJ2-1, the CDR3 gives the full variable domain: SQTIHQWPATLVQPVGSPLSLECTVEGTSNPNLYWYRQAAGRGLQLLFYSVGIGQISSEVPQNLSASRPQDRQFILSSKKLLLSDSGFYLCAWSFPSGGRDEQFFGPGTRLTVL.